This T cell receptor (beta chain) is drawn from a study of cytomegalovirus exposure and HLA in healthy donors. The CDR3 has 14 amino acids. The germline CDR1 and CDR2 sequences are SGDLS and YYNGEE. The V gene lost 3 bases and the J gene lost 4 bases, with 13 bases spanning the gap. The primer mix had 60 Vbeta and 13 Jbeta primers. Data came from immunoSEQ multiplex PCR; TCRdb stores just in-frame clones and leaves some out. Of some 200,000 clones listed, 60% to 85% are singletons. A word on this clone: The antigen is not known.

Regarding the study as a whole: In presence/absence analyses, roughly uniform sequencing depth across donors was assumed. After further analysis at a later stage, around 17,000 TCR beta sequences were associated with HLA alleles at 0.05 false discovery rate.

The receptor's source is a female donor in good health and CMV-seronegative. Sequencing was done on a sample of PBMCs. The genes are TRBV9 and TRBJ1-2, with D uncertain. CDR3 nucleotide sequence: TGTGCCAGCAGCGCCGACATGAAAATCTATGGCTACACCTTC. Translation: CASSADMKIYGYTF. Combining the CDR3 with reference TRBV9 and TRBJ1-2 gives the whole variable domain DSGVTQTPKHLITATGQRVTLRCSPRSGDLSVYWYQQSLDQGLQFLIQYYNGEERAKGNILERFSAQQFPDLHSELNLSSLELGDSALYFCASSADMKIYGYTFGSGTRLTVV.